Listed here are 3 T cell receptor beta chains from one sample, sequenced in a study of PD-1 blockade in mismatch repair-deficient tumors. Generated by immunoSEQ multiplex PCR, the TCRdb table keeps only in-frame clones and is missing some. In the table there are 56,000 or so clones, around 80% of which are singletons. Sequenced material: peripheral blood, taken 4 weeks after starting pembrolizumab. These receptors were collected from an adult with mismatch repair-deficient cancer.

V and J are TRBV14 and TRBJ1-4; D possibly corresponds to TRBD1 (5 bases). Germline V gene lookup returns CDR1 SGHDN and CDR2 FVKESK. The germline V and J ends were trimmed by 0 bases and 5 bases, with 19 bases remaining between them. The CDR3 runs to 18 residues. DNA for the CDR3: TGTGCCAGCAGCCAAGATCGTCTGCGGGGACTCATGAATGAAAAACTGTTTTTT. Protein product: CASSQDRLRGLMNEKLFF.

In regard to this clone: Germline is not matched at one junction end, which may reflect a read error. The V and J genes are TRBV7-9 and TRBJ1-1; TRBD1 might be the D (5 bases). CDR3 size: 13 residues. Germline V lookup: CDR1 SEHNR, CDR2 FQNEAQ (reference sequence). CDR3 loop: CASSLRGVAETFF. In nucleotides, the CDR3 is TGTGCCAGCAGCTTGCGAGGGGTGGCTGAAACTTTCTTT.

The chain uses TRBV29-1 and TRBJ2-1; 7 nucleotides line up with TRBD1. V trimming: 5 bases; J trimming: 10 bases; junction bases outside the gene matches: 5. The CDR3 covers 11 residues. Germline-derived CDR1 and CDR2 are SQVTM and ANQGSEA. This CDR3 is CSVSPDREQFF. CDR3 DNA sequence: TGCAGCGTTTCCCCGGACAGGGAGCAGTTCTTC.